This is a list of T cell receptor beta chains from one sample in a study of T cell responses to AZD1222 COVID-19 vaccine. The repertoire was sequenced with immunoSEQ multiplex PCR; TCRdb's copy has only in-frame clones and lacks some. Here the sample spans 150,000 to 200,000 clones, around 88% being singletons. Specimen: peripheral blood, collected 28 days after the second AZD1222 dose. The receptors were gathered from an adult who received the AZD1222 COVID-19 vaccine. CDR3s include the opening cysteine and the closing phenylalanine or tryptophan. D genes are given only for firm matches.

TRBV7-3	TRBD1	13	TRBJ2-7	CASSPGQGYEQYF	TGTGCCAGCAGCCCGGGACAGGGCTACGAGCAGTACTTC
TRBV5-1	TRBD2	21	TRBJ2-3	CASSPGTSGGPGGLSTDTQYF	TGCGCCAGCAGCCCCGGGACTAGCGGGGGGCCGGGGGGCCTGAGCACAGATACGCAGTATTTT
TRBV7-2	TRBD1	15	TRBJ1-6	CASSPGGSYNSPLHF	TGTGCCAGCAGTCCAGGGGGCTCCTATAATTCACCCCTCCACTTT
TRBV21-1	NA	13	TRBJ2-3	CASRDIYTDTQYF	TGTGCCAGCCGGGACATTTACACAGATACGCAGTATTTT
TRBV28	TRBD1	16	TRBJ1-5	CASRLFGTGGDQPQHF	TGTGCCAGCAGGCTCTTCGGGACAGGGGGAGATCAGCCCCAGCATTTT
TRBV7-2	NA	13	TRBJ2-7	CASSLGGGAEQYF	TGTGCCAGCAGCTTAGGTGGAGGGGCCGAGCAGTACTTC
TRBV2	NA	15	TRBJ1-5	CASSERGISNQPQHF	TGTGCCAGCAGTGAGCGGGGTATAAGCAATCAGCCCCAGCATTTT
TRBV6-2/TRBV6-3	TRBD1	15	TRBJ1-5	CASSYTDRVVQPQHF	TGTGCCAGCAGTTACACCGACAGGGTAGTTCAGCCCCAGCATTTT
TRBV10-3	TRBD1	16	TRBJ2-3	CATTDGTGASTDTQYF	TGTGCCACCACGGACGGTACAGGGGCAAGTACAGATACGCAGTATTTT
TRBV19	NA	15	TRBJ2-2	CASSPLGGQTGELFF	TGTGCCAGTAGCCCGCTGGGGGGGCAAACCGGGGAGCTGTTTTTT
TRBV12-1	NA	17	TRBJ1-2	CASSFDGTVRAGEGYTF	TGTGCCAGCAGCTTTGACGGGACAGTAAGGGCCGGAGAGGGCTACACCTTC
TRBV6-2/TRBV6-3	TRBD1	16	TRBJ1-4	CASSYPPDRGDEKLFF	TGTGCCAGCAGTTACCCCCCTGACAGGGGGGATGAAAAACTGTTTTTT
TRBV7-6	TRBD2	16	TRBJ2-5	CASSREIAGGLETQYF	TGTGCCAGCAGCCGGGAAATAGCGGGGGGGTTGGAGACCCAGTACTTC
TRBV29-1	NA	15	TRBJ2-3	CSVGSSGASTDTQYF	TGCAGCGTTGGATCCTCTGGGGCTAGCACAGATACGCAGTATTTT
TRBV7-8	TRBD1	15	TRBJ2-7	CASSPRPGQGNEQYF	TGTGCCAGCAGCCCCCGGCCGGGACAGGGGAACGAGCAGTACTTC
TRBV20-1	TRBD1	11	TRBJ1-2	CSANRGYGYTF	TGCAGTGCTAACAGGGGGTATGGCTACACCTTC
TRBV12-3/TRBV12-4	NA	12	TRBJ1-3	CASSFRGNTIYF	TGTGCCAGCAGTTTTAGGGGAAACACCATATATTTT